Below are 3 T cell receptor beta chains sequenced from a single sample in a study of cytomegalovirus exposure and HLA in healthy donors. This PCR relied on a set of 60 Vbeta primers and 13 Jbeta primers. Method: immunoSEQ multiplex PCR; TCRdb's copy keeps in-frame clones and lacks some. The data contain more than 100,000 clones, around 74% of them singletons. Sequencing was performed on PBMCs. The receptors were sampled from a man aged 60 to 69 in good health and CMV-seropositive.

This clone was observed a single time. The chain recombines TRBV5-1 with TRBJ1-6, with TRBD1 identical over 9 bases. Germline CDR1 SGHRS, CDR2 YFSETQ. The CDR3 covers 16 residues. J gave up 13 bases and V 3 bases, and 14 bases lay outside the gene matches. In DNA form, the CDR3 reads TGCGCCAGCAGCTATACTTCCGGGACAGGGAAGGTTCCCCTCCACTTT. This translates into CASSYTSGTGKVPLHF.

The V call is TRBV6-1, the J call TRBJ2-2; D unresolved. This CDR3 contains 14 residues. Trimming took 3 bases from V and 7 from J, leaving 12 bases between them. The V gene's germline CDR1 is MNHNS and CDR2 SASEGT. The CDR3 region has the DNA TGTGCCAGCAGTGATTTCATAACGGTCGGGGAGCTGTTTTTT. This encodes CASSDFITVGELFF.

The V call is TRBV25-1, the J call TRBJ1-1; possibly TRBD1 for D (6 bases). The V gene lost 6 bases and the J gene lost 10 bases, with 9 bases spanning the gap. Per the germline V gene, CDR1 is MGHDK and CDR2 is SYGVNS. The CDR3 is 10 amino acids. The CDR3 loop is CASRGARAFF. The CDR3 nucleotides read TGTGCCAGCAGGGGGGCCCGAGCTTTCTTT.